This T cell receptor beta chain appears in the sequencing data of a study of CD8 T cells in Susac syndrome. RNA, at about 0.45 to 1 ug, was reverse transcribed with random hexamers. TCRdb used MiXCR to reprocess the immunoSEQ multiplex PCR reads, holding one entry per CDR3 protein. Of around 130,000 distinct CDR3 sequences in the sample, roughly 92% were seen once. Controls were healthy donors (matched for age and sex). This receptor was obtained from a human donor in good health. The sample consisted of CD4+ T cells from PBMCs.

CDR3: CASSPWGAETQYF. CDR3 nucleotide sequence: TGTGCCAGCAGCCCCTGGGGGGCAGAGACCCAGTACTTC. The rearrangement links TRBV6-5 to TRBJ2-5, with D perhaps assigned TRBD1 or TRBD2 (6 bases each). V was cut by 6 bases and J by 4 bases, with 12 bases left in between. There are 13 residues in the CDR3. CDR1 MNHEY and CDR2 SVGAGI come from the germline V gene.